This TCR beta chain was sequenced in a study of blood T cells in healthy people across ages. Caucasian, healthy and from Russia, the donors were aged between 6 and 90. This clonotype came up many times. Germline-derived CDR1 and CDR2 are ENHRY and SYGVKD. This CDR3 contains 15 residues. V gave up 7 bases and J gave up 6 bases; unmatched junction bases: 15. Then a second PCR, running roughly 7 to 11 cycles, was carried out with a sample-barcoded 5' primer and a J-beta primer mix. Each CDR3 protein gets one entry after TCRdb re-called the 5' RACE reads with MiXCR. Of about 1.7 million distinct CDR3 sequences detected, 28% appear once; the ten largest clones hold 7.7%.

The V gene is TRBV10-3, the J gene TRBJ2-7; 7 bases match TRBD2. Sample: blood. This sequence originates from a young woman in good health. CDR3 protein: CAINKAGTPQGEQYF. CDR3 sequence (DNA): TGTGCCATCAATAAAGCGGGGACGCCTCAGGGCGAGCAGTACTTC.